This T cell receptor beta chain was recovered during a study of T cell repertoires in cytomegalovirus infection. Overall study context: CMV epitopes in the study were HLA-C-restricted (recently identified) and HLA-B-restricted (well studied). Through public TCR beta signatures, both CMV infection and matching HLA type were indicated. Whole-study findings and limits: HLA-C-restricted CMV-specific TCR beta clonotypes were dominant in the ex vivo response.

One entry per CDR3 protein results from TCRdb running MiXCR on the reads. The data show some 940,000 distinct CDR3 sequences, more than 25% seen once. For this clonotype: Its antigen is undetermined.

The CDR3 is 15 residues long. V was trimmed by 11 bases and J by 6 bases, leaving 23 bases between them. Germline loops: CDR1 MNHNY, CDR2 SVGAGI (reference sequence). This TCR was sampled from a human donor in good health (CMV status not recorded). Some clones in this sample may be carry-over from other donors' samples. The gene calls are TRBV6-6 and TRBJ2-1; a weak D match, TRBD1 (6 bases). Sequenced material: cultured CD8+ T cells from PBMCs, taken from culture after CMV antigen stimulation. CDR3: CALRSNREPPNEQFF. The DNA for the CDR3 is TGTGCCCTCCGATCAAACAGGGAGCCACCCAATGAGCAGTTCTTC.